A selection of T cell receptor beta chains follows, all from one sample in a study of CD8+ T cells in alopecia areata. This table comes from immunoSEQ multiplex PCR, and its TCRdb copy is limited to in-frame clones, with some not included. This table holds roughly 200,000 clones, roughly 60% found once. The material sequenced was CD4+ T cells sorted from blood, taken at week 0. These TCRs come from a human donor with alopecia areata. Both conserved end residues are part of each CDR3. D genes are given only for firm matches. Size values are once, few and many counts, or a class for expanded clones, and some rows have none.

CASTGAGLAGVGGTDTQYF	TGTGCCAGCACCGGAGCCGGACTAGCGGGGGTTGGTGGCACAGATACGCAGTATTTT	NA	TRBV27	TRBJ2-3	TRBD2
CASSLYAGAHSGANVLTF	TGCGCCAGCAGCTTGTATGCAGGGGCCCACTCTGGGGCCAACGTCCTGACTTTC	NA	TRBV5-1	TRBJ2-6	NA
CATSRVRGLNMNTEAFF	TGTGCCACCAGCAGAGTTAGAGGCTTGAACATGAACACTGAAGCTTTCTTT	once	TRBV15	TRBJ1-1	NA
CASSLADNEKLFF	TGTGCCAGCAGCTTGGCAGATAATGAAAAACTGTTTTTT	few	TRBV5-4	TRBJ1-4	NA
CASNLDSDNSPLHF	TGTGCCAGCAATCTAGACAGTGACAATTCACCCCTCCACTTT	NA	TRBV25-1	TRBJ1-6	NA
CASSVTQGSGNTIYF	TGTGCCAGCAGCGTCACACAGGGCTCTGGAAACACCATATATTTT	NA	TRBV9	TRBJ1-3	NA
CASSILTGSQPQHF	TGTGCCAGTAGTATCCTCACAGGGTCTCAGCCCCAGCATTTT	NA	TRBV19	TRBJ1-5	NA
CASSLRDTGELFF	TGTGCCAGCAGCTTAAGAGACACCGGGGAGCTGTTTTTT	NA	TRBV7-9	TRBJ2-2	NA
CATSRDGTGPTDTQYF	TGTGCCACCAGCAGAGATGGGACAGGACCCACAGATACGCAGTATTTT	NA	TRBV15	TRBJ2-3	TRBD1
CASSVNDSGGQTYGYTF	TGTGCCAGCAGCGTAAACGATTCGGGGGGACAGACCTATGGCTACACCTTC	once	TRBV9	TRBJ1-2	TRBD1
CSVVLTGGTEAFF	TGCAGCGTGGTACTTACAGGGGGCACTGAAGCTTTCTTT	few	TRBV29-1	TRBJ1-1	TRBD1
CAWSASGNEQYF	TGTGCCTGGAGTGCCTCAGGAAACGAGCAGTACTTC	NA	TRBV30	TRBJ2-7	NA
CSVGGEETQYF	TGCAGTGTCGGGGGCGAAGAGACCCAGTACTTC	NA	TRBV20-1	TRBJ2-5	NA
CASSLAGAFNTGELFF	TGTGCCAGCAGTTTAGCGGGAGCTTTTAACACCGGGGAGCTGTTTTTT	NA	TRBV27	TRBJ2-2	TRBD2
CASSWTANTEAFF	TGTGCCAGCAGCTGGACAGCGAACACTGAAGCTTTCTTT	NA	TRBV5-6	TRBJ1-1	NA
CASSVLDGALHF	TGTGCCAGCAGCGTGTTAGACGGAGCCCTCCACTTT	NA	TRBV9	TRBJ1-6	NA
CASSEGDIQYF	TGTGCCAGCAGTGAGGGCGACATTCAGTACTTC	NA	TRBV28	TRBJ2-4	NA
CASSLVPGLNTGELFF	TGTGCCAGCAGCTTAGTCCCGGGGTTGAACACCGGGGAGCTGTTTTTT	NA	TRBV11-2	TRBJ2-2	NA
CASSIDRVNEQFF	TGCGCCAGCAGCATAGACAGGGTAAATGAGCAGTTCTTC	few	TRBV4-1	TRBJ2-1	TRBD1
CAWSVQENQPQHF	TGTGCCTGGAGCGTACAGGAGAATCAGCCCCAGCATTTT	NA	TRBV30	TRBJ1-5	NA
CSADRVNTEAFF	TGCAGCGCGGACAGGGTGAACACTGAAGCTTTCTTT	NA	TRBV29-1	TRBJ1-1	TRBD1
CASKGDSPGYTF	TGTGCCAGCAAGGGAGACAGCCCGGGCTACACCTTC	NA	TRBV25-1	TRBJ1-2	NA
CAWSRMGQGTDTQYF	TGTGCCTGGAGTCGAATGGGACAGGGGACAGATACGCAGTATTTT	NA	TRBV30	TRBJ2-3	TRBD1
CAWGRDRNTEAFF	TGTGCCTGGGGACGGGACAGAAACACTGAAGCTTTCTTT	NA	TRBV30	TRBJ1-1	TRBD1
CASSRPVNQPQHF	TGTGCCAGCTCGCGCCCCGTTAATCAGCCCCAGCATTTT	few	TRBV18	TRBJ1-5	NA
CSVDGQDEKLFF	TGCAGCGTGGATGGACAGGATGAAAAACTGTTTTTT	NA	TRBV29-1	TRBJ1-4	TRBD1
CASSQSNRVNNEQFF	TGCGCCAGCAGTCAATCGAACAGGGTGAACAATGAGCAGTTCTTC	NA	TRBV23-1	TRBJ2-1	NA